Detailed here is one TCR beta chain. Its target is unknown. Naivety among CD8 cells was defined by CD45RO negativity and positive CCR7 selection, thereby excluding terminally differentiated effector memory CD45RA+ cells. The data stem from a study of shared clonotypes between healthy human individuals. As for the study in general: The study used three CD4 naive, three CD4 memory, two CD8 naive and one CD8 memory plate per donor.

Regarding the study as a whole: On the whole, naive subsets had larger estimated richness than memory subsets had.

Trimming left V 5 bases short and J 3 bases short, with 11 bases between. The CDR3 consists of 14 residues. CDR1 is SGHTA, CDR2 FQGNSA, per germline. Data came from immunoSEQ multiplex PCR; TCRdb stores just in-frame clones and leaves some out. The sample shows about 650,000 clones, about 95% of them seen only once. This sequence was found in a woman in her twenties or thirties in good health. The sample comprised naive CD8+ T cells sorted from blood. This chain uses TRBV7-2 with TRBJ2-1, with D possibly TRBD2 on 5 matching bases. The CDR3 sequence: CASSSWELYNEQFF. In DNA, the CDR3 is TGTGCCAGCAGCAGTTGGGAGCTCTACAATGAGCAGTTCTTC. Variable domain in full (rest from reference TRBV7-2 and TRBJ2-1): GAGVSQSPSNKVTEKGKDVELRCDPISGHTALYWYRQSLGQGLEFLIYFQGNSAPDKSGLPSDRFSAERTGGSVSTLTIQRTQQEDSAVYLCASSSWELYNEQFFGPGTRLTVL.